These 22 T cell receptor beta chains were sequenced from one sample in a study of T cells after yellow fever vaccination. TCRdb passed the 5' RACE reads through MiXCR, listing each CDR3 protein once. The sample consists of 250,000 to 300,000 distinct CDR3 sequences, 5.2% of them appearing once. Sequencing used CD4+ T cells sorted from PBMCs, obtained on the day of the yellow fever booster vaccination. The source is a man aged 18 to 29 who received the YFV17D yellow fever vaccine.

This clonotype has ten or more counts. J is TRBJ1-1 and V is TRBV7-9, with a weak D call TRBD1 (6 bases). Germline V CDR1 and CDR2: SEHNR, FQNEAQ (reference sequence). With 6 bases removed from V and 5 bases from J, the gap between germline ends came to 19 bases. This CDR3 comprises 15 residues. The CDR3 reads CASRPKDRLGTEAFF. CDR3 bases: TGTGCCAGCAGGCCTAAGGACAGACTTGGGACTGAAGCTTTCTTT.

This clonotype was detected a few times. This chain connects TRBV20-1 to TRBJ2-5; the match to TRBD2 covers 9 bases. V shed 1 base, J shed 9 bases, and the junction held 9 bases outside the gene matches. The CDR3 loop spans 14 amino acids. Germline values: CDR1 DFQATT, CDR2 SNEGSKA (reference sequence). The chain's CDR3 is CSARGLAGPRAQYF. The CDR3 DNA follows: TGCAGTGCTAGAGGGCTAGCGGGGCCCAGGGCCCAGTACTTC.

The sample holds many counts of this clonotype. The rearrangement uses TRBV9 and TRBJ2-1, with TRBD1 as a possible D gene (6 bases). V was trimmed by 3 bases and J by 0 bases, leaving 13 bases between them. This CDR3 contains 16 residues. Germline loops: CDR1 SGDLS, CDR2 YYNGEE. Here the CDR3 reads CASSARGDTSYNEQFF. In DNA, the CDR3 is TGTGCCAGCAGCGCCCGTGGGGACACCTCCTACAATGAGCAGTTCTTC.

The sample holds many counts of this clonotype. V usage is TRBV5-1 and J usage is TRBJ2-1, with 8 bases that match TRBD1. V shed 3 bases, J shed 0 bases, and the junction held 2 bases outside the gene matches. CDR3 length: 15 amino acids. The germline CDR1 and CDR2 sequences are SGHRS and YFSETQ. CDR3 bases: TGCGCCAGCAGCTCCGGGACAGGCTCCTACAATGAGCAGTTCTTC. This gives the protein CASSSGTGSYNEQFF.

The sample holds a few counts of this clonotype. The chain carries TRBV5-1 and TRBJ2-1; D is tentatively TRBD1 or TRBD2 (5 bases each). Trimming shortened V by 5 bases and J by 8 bases, and 23 bases separated the two germline ends. CDR1 SGHRS and CDR2 YFSETQ come from the germline V gene. The length of the CDR3 is 16 residues. The CDR3 DNA reads TGCGCCAGCAGTGGAACCGGGACCCTCCTTTGGGATGAGCAGTTCTTC. Translation: CASSGTGTLLWDEQFF.

Only a few counts were recorded for this clonotype. This sequence joins TRBV4-1 and TRBJ1-1, with D possibly matching TRBD1 (5 bases). CDR3 length: 14 amino acids. V was trimmed by 4 bases and J by 8 bases, leaving 17 bases between them. Germline-derived CDR1 and CDR2 are MGHRA and YSYEKL. The CDR3 bases are TGCGCCAGCAGCCCCATATTGCGGGGCAGAGAAGCTTTCTTT. It translates to CASSPILRGREAFF.

This clonotype was detected only a few times. The J gene is TRBJ2-1, the V gene TRBV4-3; 10 nucleotides agree with TRBD2. With V trimmed by 3 bases and J by 6 bases, 11 bases remained unmatched. The CDR3 covers 17 residues. CDR1 and CDR2 from the germline V gene are LGHNA and YSLEER. The CDR3 nucleotides read TGCGCCAGCAGCCAGGTTCTTCTAGCGGGGGCCGTCAATGAGCAGTTCTTC. Its protein product is CASSQVLLAGAVNEQFF.

This clonotype was counted only a few times. The chain employs TRBV7-3 and TRBJ1-1; weak D call: TRBD1 (6 bases). This CDR3 has 16 amino acids. CDR1 is SGHTA and CDR2 is FQGTGA in the germline V gene. V was trimmed by 2 bases and J by 1 base, leaving 14 bases between them. CDR3: CASSLRGGLSNTEAFF. In DNA, the CDR3 is TGTGCCAGCAGCTTACGGGGGGGGCTCTCGAACACTGAAGCTTTCTTT. The whole variable domain, remainder taken from reference TRBV7-3 and TRBJ1-1, is GAGVSQTPSNKVTEKGKYVELRCDPISGHTALYWYRQSLGQGPEFLIYFQGTGAADDSGLPNDRFFAVRPEGSVSTLKIQRTERGDSAVYLCASSLRGGLSNTEAFFGQGTRLTVV.

J is TRBJ1-5 and V is TRBV2; 10 positions match TRBD1. CDR3 size: 15 residues. CDR1 is SNHLY, CDR2 FYNNEI, per germline. After removal of 8 bases from V and 5 bases from J, the junction contained 9 bases not matched to a gene. The CDR3 bases are TGTGCCAGCGGCCCGACAGGGGGCGTCGATCAGCCCCAGCATTTT. Amino acids: CASGPTGGVDQPQHF.

This clonotype appeared many times. The genes are TRBV11-2 and TRBJ2-5; TRBD2 agrees at 15 bases. CDR3 size: 18 residues. Trimming removed 5 bases from V and 5 bases from J; junction bases left unmatched: 12. From germline, CDR1 is SGHAT and CDR2 FQNNGV. The CDR3 spells CASSPKRTSGGAPETQYF. For the CDR3, the DNA is TGTGCCAGCAGCCCCAAGAGGACTAGCGGGGGGGCCCCGGAGACCCAGTACTTC.

This clonotype was recorded many times. The genes are TRBV4-3 and TRBJ2-1, with 11 bases identical to TRBD2. The trim removed 0 bases at V and 0 bases at J, leaving 10 bases unmatched. In germline, CDR1 is LGHNA, CDR2 YSLEER. The CDR3 spans 20 residues. The CDR3 bases are TGCGCCAGCAGCCAAGATATGTTAGCGGGGGGGAGGAGCTCCTACAATGAGCAGTTCTTC. Protein: CASSQDMLAGGRSSYNEQFF.

This chain connects TRBV12-3 or TRBV12-4 to TRBJ2-6, with 7 bases that match TRBD1. V lost 5 bases, J lost 4 bases, and 8 bases stayed unmatched. The CDR3 consists of 16 residues. The CDR3 protein is CASSPSDRAGANVLTF. The CDR3 DNA reads TGTGCCAGCAGTCCTTCTGACAGGGCAGGGGCCAACGTCCTGACTTTC.

In this sample, this clonotype turned up many times. The rearrangement uses TRBV7-9 and TRBJ2-7, with D maybe TRBD1 (6 bases). V lost 5 bases and J 2 bases, leaving 19 bases between the germline ends. The CDR3 extends over 16 amino acids. The germline V gene has CDR1 SEHNR and CDR2 FQNEAQ (reference sequence). DNA for the CDR3: TGTGCCAGCAGCCCTTCGCCCGGGACATACCCCTACGAGCAGTACGTC. It specifies CASSPSPGTYPYEQYV.

This clonotype was seen a few times. This rearrangement joins TRBV11-2 to TRBJ2-3; 13 nucleotides agree with TRBD2. V was pared by 2 bases and J by 5 bases, with 25 bases of the junction left unmatched. The CDR3 has 23 residues. CDR1 and CDR2 (germline): SGHAT, FQNNGV. The CDR3 region has the DNA TGTGCCAGCAGCTTATCTTTGTGGGCCGGACTAGCGGGGGCCCAACCATCGGGAGATACGCAGTATTTT. Protein: CASSLSLWAGLAGAQPSGDTQYF.

V and J are TRBV4-3 and TRBJ2-3; a possible D gene is TRBD2 (6 bases). Germline CDR1 LGHNA, CDR2 YSLEER. Between the trimmed V and J ends, which lost 1 base and 2 bases, there was a span of 10 bases. CDR3 length equals 15 residues. The CDR3 bases are TGCGCCAGCAGCCAAGCCCCGGGGGTCACAGATACGCAGTATTTT. Protein sequence: CASSQAPGVTDTQYF.

Only a few counts were recorded for this clonotype. The V gene is TRBV18, the J gene TRBJ2-6; a weak D match, TRBD1 (6 bases). The V and J ends lost 9 bases and 2 bases respectively, with 8 bases between them. The CDR3 consists of 13 residues. From germline, CDR1 is KGHSH and CDR2 LQKENI. The chain's CDR3 is CASYRAGANVLTF. As DNA, the CDR3 is TGTGCCAGTTACAGGGCTGGGGCCAACGTCCTGACTTTC.

This clonotype was counted between two and nine times. This chain links TRBV10-3 with TRBJ1-3; the D gene is possibly TRBD1 (5 bases). V shed 11 bases and J shed 0 bases, with 14 bases lying between them. Germline CDR1 and CDR2: ENHRY and SYGVKD. CDR3 size: 14 residues. The CDR3 loop is CAVAGIFSGNTIYF. DNA for the CDR3: TGTGCCGTCGCAGGGATTTTCTCTGGAAACACCATATATTTT.

CDR3 region: CSANDRMSSGNTIYF. The DNA for the CDR3 is TGCAGTGCAAACGACAGAATGAGCTCTGGAAACACCATATATTTT. V usage is TRBV20-1 and J usage is TRBJ1-3, with a possible D match to TRBD1 (5 bases). CDR1 DFQATT and CDR2 SNEGSKA come from the germline V gene (reference sequence). V lost 6 bases and J 0 bases, leaving 15 bases between the germline ends. The CDR3 runs to 15 residues.

This clonotype was recorded at least ten times. The chain carries TRBV6-5 and TRBJ2-5, with 7 bases matching TRBD1. The germline gives CDR1 MNHEY, CDR2 SVGAGI. Trimming took 5 bases from V and 7 from J; bases not matched to a gene: 10. The CDR3 runs to 14 residues. The CDR3 sequence is CASSQRQGRGTQYF. The CDR3 DNA is TGTGCCAGCAGTCAACGACAGGGTCGAGGGACCCAGTACTTC.

This clonotype was seen many times. The chain combines TRBV3-1 with TRBJ2-2; D gene ambiguous. Germline V CDR1 and CDR2: LGHDT, YNNKEL (reference sequence). CDR3 length equals 14 residues. V lost 4 bases to trimming and J lost 4 bases, with 10 bases between them. CDR3 nucleotides: TGTGCCAGCAGCCCCTTAGGTTTCACCGGGGAGCTGTTTTTT. Its protein is CASSPLGFTGELFF.

This chain uses TRBV3-2 with TRBJ2-2. TRBV3-2 is classified as a pseudogene. There are 17 residues in the CDR3. CDR3 loop: CASSQDLGFANTGELFF. As DNA, the CDR3 is TGTGCCAGCAGCCAAGATCTGGGCTTCGCGAACACCGGGGAGCTGTTTTTT.

In nucleotides, the CDR3 is TGTGCCTGGAGCAGACAGATGAACACTGAAGCTTTCTTT. It yields the protein CAWSRQMNTEAFF. The chain employs TRBV30 and TRBJ1-1; TRBD1 might be the D (5 bases). Germline CDR1 reads GTSNPN; CDR2 reads SVGIG (reference sequence). Trimming took off 3 bases at V and 0 bases at J, with 8 bases between the two ends. The CDR3 runs 13 residues.